This is a list of T cell receptor beta chains from one sample in a study of T cell responses to AZD1222 COVID-19 vaccine. Only in-frame clones appear in the TCRdb table, and some are missing; sequencing was by immunoSEQ multiplex PCR. The repertoire holds approximately 150,000 clones, with approximately 91% as singletons. The material was peripheral blood, obtained 28 days after the second AZD1222 dose. The origin of the receptors is an adult who received the AZD1222 COVID-19 vaccine. Both conserved end residues are part of each CDR3. D genes are given only for firm matches. Not all rows give a size; the values are once, few, many and, for expanded clones, a class.

CDR3aa: CASSLAQTSRNEQFF
CDR3nt: TGTGCCAGCAGCTTAGCACAGACTAGTCGGAATGAGCAGTTCTTC
abundance: -
d_gene: -
j_gene: TRBJ2-1
v_gene: TRBV7-9

CDR3aa: CASSTDRGTYEQYF
CDR3nt: TGTGCCAGCAGCACGGACAGGGGGACCTACGAGCAGTACTTC
abundance: -
d_gene: TRBD1
j_gene: TRBJ2-7
v_gene: TRBV7-8

CDR3aa: CASSSRPPYEQYF
CDR3nt: TGTGCCAGCTCCTCCCGCCCACCCTACGAGCAGTACTTC
abundance: -
d_gene: -
j_gene: TRBJ2-7
v_gene: TRBV27

CDR3aa: CASSSPGQGDRYTF
CDR3nt: TGTGCCAGCAGCTCCCCCGGACAGGGGGACCGCTACACCTTC
abundance: -
d_gene: TRBD1
j_gene: TRBJ1-2
v_gene: TRBV7-3

CDR3aa: CASSQGPRGDTQYF
CDR3nt: TGTGCCAGTAGTCAGGGGCCCAGGGGAGATACGCAGTATTTT
abundance: -
d_gene: -
j_gene: TRBJ2-3
v_gene: TRBV19

CDR3aa: CASSPGGAGGPDTQYF
CDR3nt: TGTGCCAGCAGCCCGGGAGGGGCGGGGGGGCCAGATACGCAGTATTTT
abundance: -
d_gene: TRBD2
j_gene: TRBJ2-3
v_gene: TRBV11-3

CDR3aa: CASSLSRGTDTQYF
CDR3nt: TGTGCCAGCAGTTTATCTAGAGGGACAGATACGCAGTATTTT
abundance: -
d_gene: -
j_gene: TRBJ2-3
v_gene: TRBV27

CDR3aa: CASSMGQGNYGYTF
CDR3nt: TGTGCCAGCAGCATGGGACAGGGCAACTATGGCTACACCTTC
abundance: -
d_gene: TRBD1
j_gene: TRBJ1-2
v_gene: TRBV9

CDR3aa: CASSLAGGGGYTF
CDR3nt: TGTGCCAGCAGCTTAGCGGGAGGAGGGGGCTACACCTTC
abundance: -
d_gene: -
j_gene: TRBJ1-2
v_gene: TRBV7-9

CDR3aa: CASSSGGASGSYEQFF
CDR3nt: TGTGCCAGCAGCTCCGGGGGGGCTAGCGGGAGTTATGAGCAGTTCTTC
abundance: -
d_gene: TRBD2
j_gene: TRBJ2-1
v_gene: TRBV7-6

CDR3aa: CASGLEIDTQYF
CDR3nt: TGTGCCAGCGGACTTGAGATAGATACGCAGTATTTT
abundance: few
d_gene: -
j_gene: TRBJ2-3
v_gene: TRBV11-2

CDR3aa: CASSTTQASTGELFF
CDR3nt: TGTGCCAGCAGCACCACGCAGGCGTCCACCGGGGAGCTGTTTTTT
abundance: once
d_gene: -
j_gene: TRBJ2-2
v_gene: TRBV9

CDR3aa: CASSFGGGQADTQYF
CDR3nt: TGTGCCAGCAGTTTCGGGGGGGGGCAGGCAGATACGCAGTATTTT
abundance: -
d_gene: TRBD2
j_gene: TRBJ2-3
v_gene: TRBV28

CDR3aa: CASSLVARREKLFF
CDR3nt: TGTGCCAGCAGCTTAGTGGCCCGGCGGGAAAAACTGTTTTTT
abundance: -
d_gene: -
j_gene: TRBJ1-4
v_gene: TRBV7-2

CDR3aa: CASSLLLENTEAFF
CDR3nt: TGTGCCAGCAGCTTACTCTTGGAGAACACTGAAGCTTTCTTT
abundance: -
d_gene: -
j_gene: TRBJ1-1
v_gene: TRBV11-2

CDR3aa: CASSPSGPPGTEAFF
CDR3nt: TGTGCCAGCTCACCCTCGGGCCCTCCGGGCACTGAAGCTTTCTTT
abundance: -
d_gene: -
j_gene: TRBJ1-1
v_gene: TRBV18

CDR3aa: CASSEGFRYEQYF
CDR3nt: TGTGCCAGCAGTGAGGGTTTCAGGTACGAGCAGTACTTC
abundance: -
d_gene: -
j_gene: TRBJ2-7
v_gene: TRBV7-6

CDR3aa: CASSLAVSGARAFF
CDR3nt: TGCGCCAGCAGCTTGGCCGTTAGTGGGGCGAGGGCTTTCTTT
abundance: -
d_gene: -
j_gene: TRBJ1-1
v_gene: TRBV5-1

CDR3aa: CASSTLIGGYTF
CDR3nt: TGTGCCAGCAGTACCCTCATCGGTGGCTACACCTTC
abundance: -
d_gene: -
j_gene: TRBJ1-2
v_gene: TRBV28

CDR3aa: CASRAGGANYGYTF
CDR3nt: TGTGCCAGCAGAGCCGGTGGAGCTAACTATGGCTACACCTTC
abundance: -
d_gene: -
j_gene: TRBJ1-2
v_gene: TRBV6-5

CDR3aa: CASSASQGAGPYGYTF
CDR3nt: TGTGCCAGCAGCGCCTCACAGGGGGCAGGCCCTTACGGCTACACCTTC
abundance: -
d_gene: TRBD1
j_gene: TRBJ1-2
v_gene: TRBV9

CDR3aa: CASSLPPPGETQYF
CDR3nt: TGTGCCAGCAGCTTACCCCCCCCGGGGGAGACCCAGTACTTC
abundance: -
d_gene: -
j_gene: TRBJ2-5
v_gene: TRBV7-6

CDR3aa: CASRGQASYEQYF
CDR3nt: TGTGCCAGTCGGGGACAGGCGTCCTACGAGCAGTACTTC
abundance: -
d_gene: TRBD1
j_gene: TRBJ2-7
v_gene: TRBV19

CDR3aa: CASRLWTSGSYEQYF
CDR3nt: TGCGCCAGCAGGCTTTGGACTAGCGGATCCTACGAGCAGTACTTC
abundance: -
d_gene: TRBD2
j_gene: TRBJ2-7
v_gene: TRBV5-1

CDR3aa: CASKIGRGNYGYTF
CDR3nt: TGTGCCAGCAAGATAGGCCGGGGTAACTATGGCTACACCTTC
abundance: once
d_gene: -
j_gene: TRBJ1-2
v_gene: TRBV3-1/TRBV3-2

CDR3aa: CASSPGQGPRSYEQYF
CDR3nt: TGTGCCAGCAGCCCGGGACAGGGGCCCCGCTCCTACGAGCAGTACTTC
abundance: -
d_gene: TRBD1
j_gene: TRBJ2-7
v_gene: TRBV7-2

CDR3aa: CASSSPGTGTDNEQFF
CDR3nt: TGTGCCAGCAGCTCCCCCGGGACAGGGACTGACAATGAGCAGTTCTTC
abundance: -
d_gene: TRBD1
j_gene: TRBJ2-1
v_gene: TRBV7-3

CDR3aa: CASSQGDRGRNYGYTF
CDR3nt: TGCGCCAGCAGCCAAGGCGACAGGGGGAGAAACTATGGCTACACCTTC
abundance: few
d_gene: TRBD1
j_gene: TRBJ1-2
v_gene: TRBV4-1

CDR3aa: CASSPGQGYTF
CDR3nt: TGTGCCAGCTCACCTGGCCAAGGCTACACCTTC
abundance: -
d_gene: -
j_gene: TRBJ1-2
v_gene: TRBV18

CDR3aa: CATSRGQGAYTEAFF
CDR3nt: TGTGCCACCAGCCGGGGACAGGGGGCTTACACTGAAGCTTTCTTT
abundance: -
d_gene: TRBD1
j_gene: TRBJ1-1
v_gene: TRBV24-1

CDR3aa: CASSYSPEMSYEQYF
CDR3nt: TGTGCCAGCAGTTACTCGCCGGAAATGTCCTACGAGCAGTACTTC
abundance: -
d_gene: -
j_gene: TRBJ2-7
v_gene: TRBV6-6

CDR3aa: CATSDLTEAFF
CDR3nt: TGTGCCACCAGTGATTTGACTGAAGCTTTCTTT
abundance: -
d_gene: -
j_gene: TRBJ1-1
v_gene: TRBV24-1

CDR3aa: CASSQTRGANYGYTF
CDR3nt: TGTGCCAGCAGCCAAACCCGCGGAGCTAACTATGGCTACACCTTC
abundance: -
d_gene: -
j_gene: TRBJ1-2
v_gene: TRBV14

CDR3aa: CASSTRGYQETQYF
CDR3nt: TGTGCCAGTAGTACGCGGGGTTACCAAGAGACCCAGTACTTC
abundance: -
d_gene: -
j_gene: TRBJ2-5
v_gene: TRBV19

CDR3aa: CASSLGDSGQETQYF
CDR3nt: TGCGCCAGCAGCTTAGGAGATTCGGGTCAAGAGACCCAGTACTTC
abundance: -
d_gene: -
j_gene: TRBJ2-5
v_gene: TRBV5-1

CDR3aa: CASGSLREQYF
CDR3nt: TGTGCTAGTGGTTCTCTCCGCGAGCAGTACTTC
abundance: -
d_gene: -
j_gene: TRBJ2-7
v_gene: TRBV12-5

CDR3aa: CASTREKRINSGNTIYF
CDR3nt: TGTGCCAGCACCCGGGAGAAGCGGATTAACTCTGGAAACACCATATATTTT
abundance: -
d_gene: -
j_gene: TRBJ1-3
v_gene: TRBV5-8

CDR3aa: CASTPRTNTEAFF
CDR3nt: TGTGCCAGCACCCCCCGGACTAACACTGAAGCTTTCTTT
abundance: -
d_gene: -
j_gene: TRBJ1-1
v_gene: TRBV27

CDR3aa: CASQFMAGNGELFF
CDR3nt: TGTGCCAGTCAGTTTATGGCGGGGAACGGGGAGCTGTTTTTT
abundance: -
d_gene: -
j_gene: TRBJ2-2
v_gene: TRBV28

CDR3aa: CASSLGQMVQYF
CDR3nt: TGTGCCAGCAGTTTGGGGCAAATGGTGCAGTACTTC
abundance: -
d_gene: -
j_gene: TRBJ2-7
v_gene: TRBV28

CDR3aa: CASSQQAITYEQYF
CDR3nt: TGTGCCAGCAGCCAACAGGCGATCACCTACGAGCAGTACTTC
abundance: -
d_gene: -
j_gene: TRBJ2-7
v_gene: TRBV3-1/TRBV3-2

CDR3aa: CASSGTSGYEQYF
CDR3nt: TGTGCCAGTAGTGGGACTAGCGGTTACGAGCAGTACTTC
abundance: -
d_gene: TRBD2
j_gene: TRBJ2-7
v_gene: TRBV19